This T cell receptor (beta chain) stems from a study of cytomegalovirus exposure and HLA in healthy donors. This clone was observed a handful of times. The antigen is unknown. This PCR relied on a set of 60 Vbeta primers and 13 Jbeta primers. Some clones are missing from TCRdb's copy, which holds only in-frame ones; the method was immunoSEQ multiplex PCR. Of tens of thousands of clones in the sample, roughly 76% were seen once. Study findings and constraints: Earlier analysis looked at TCR beta V segments, and most were productive about 90% or about 30% of the time.

Trimming at V came to 0 bases and at J to 8 bases, leaving 16 bases not matched to a gene. The CDR3 contains 19 residues. The germline CDR1 and CDR2 sequences are WNHNN and SYGVQD (reference sequence). The sequenced sample was PBMCs. The genes are TRBV10-1 and TRBJ2-1, with TRBD2 identical over 10 bases. The clonotype was recovered from a woman aged 25 to 39 in good health and CMV-seronegative. The CDR3 DNA sequence: TGCGCCAGCAGTGAGTCTCGTCAAGACCTTAGCGGGAGGATCCATGAGCAGTTCTTC. This codes for CASSESRQDLSGRIHEQFF.